Presented here are 29 T cell receptor beta chains from one specimen sequenced in a study of cytomegalovirus exposure and HLA in healthy donors. PCR employed 60 Vbeta and 13 Jbeta primers. Produced via immunoSEQ multiplex PCR; TCRdb's table is partial and in-frame only. The data show about 150,000 clones, approximately 80% seen once. The source material was PBMCs. The origin of the receptors is a man in his fifties or sixties in good health and CMV-seropositive.

V is TRBV7-6 and J is TRBJ2-1; D possibly corresponds to TRBD2 (7 bases). V was pared by 2 bases and J by 1 base, with 15 bases between. CDR1 and CDR2 from the germline V gene are SGHVS and FNYEAQ. The CDR3 sequence is 17 residues long. CDR3 DNA sequence: TGTGCCAGCAGCTTATCGAGGGGGGGGGAGTCCTACAATGAGCAGTTCTTC. It specifies CASSLSRGGESYNEQFF.

The chain's CDR3 is CASSASGSTDTQYF. The CDR3 DNA follows: TGTGCCAGTAGTGCCTCGGGGAGCACAGATACGCAGTATTTT. The chain uses TRBV19 and TRBJ2-3; tentative D call: TRBD2 (5 bases). The CDR3 is made up of 14 amino acids. V lost 5 bases, J lost 0 bases, and 9 bases lay in between. Germline CDR1 reads LNHDA; CDR2 reads SQIVND (reference sequence).

The J gene is TRBJ1-1, the V gene TRBV6-5, with no clear D. The CDR3 extends over 14 amino acids. Germline V gene data show CDR1 as MNHEY and CDR2 as SVGAGI. V shed 7 bases and J shed 4 bases, with 16 bases lying between them. CDR3 in amino acids: CASNNGGIGTEAFF. The CDR3 nucleotides are TGTGCCAGCAACAACGGAGGGATCGGCACTGAAGCTTTCTTT.

This sequence joins TRBV30 and TRBJ1-1; tentatively, D is TRBD1 (5 bases). Germline V gene data show CDR1 as GTSNPN and CDR2 as SVGIG (reference sequence). The V end lost 3 bases, the J end lost 1 base, and 15 bases lay between the germline ends. There are 15 residues in the CDR3. The CDR3 sequence: CAWSRGGGSNTEAFF. The CDR3 nucleotides are TGTGCCTGGAGCCGCGGGGGGGGTTCGAACACTGAAGCTTTCTTT.

V usage is TRBV7-9 and J usage is TRBJ1-6, with a tentative D call TRBD1 (6 bases). Germline-derived CDR1 and CDR2 are SEHNR and FQNEAQ (reference sequence). The CDR3 consists of 15 residues. The ends were cut back, 3 bases at V and 5 bases at J, with 11 bases in the middle. CDR3 amino acids: CASSFVDSHNSPLHF. The CDR3 nucleotides are TGTGCCAGCAGCTTCGTGGACAGTCATAATTCACCCCTCCACTTT.

The chain uses TRBV6-5 and TRBJ1-1; D possibly corresponds to TRBD1 (6 bases). This CDR3 region has 14 residues. Germline V lookup: CDR1 MNHEY, CDR2 SVGAGI. The V gene lost 1 base and the J gene lost 5 bases, with 11 bases spanning the gap. This chain's CDR3 is CASSYFGGRTEAFF. DNA of the CDR3: TGTGCCAGCAGTTACTTTGGGGGCCGGACTGAAGCTTTCTTT.

This chain links TRBV5-4 with TRBJ1-3; a weak D match, TRBD1 (6 bases). This CDR3 spans 16 amino acids. V was clipped by 4 bases and J by 0 bases, with 14 bases between them. CDR1 SGHNT and CDR2 YYREEE come from the germline V gene (reference sequence). CDR3 in DNA: TGTGCCAGCAGCCTGGGGCGGACAGTCTCTGGAAACACCATATATTTT. It specifies CASSLGRTVSGNTIYF.

The chain links TRBV5-1 to TRBJ1-4; D is unclear. The germline gives CDR1 SGHRS, CDR2 YFSETQ. This CDR3 spans 14 amino acids. Between the trimmed V and J ends, which lost 0 bases and 9 bases, there was a span of 12 bases. The chain's CDR3 is CASSLGAREKKLFF. The CDR3 DNA reads TGCGCCAGCAGCTTGGGTGCGCGGGAGAAAAAACTGTTTTTT. The full variable domain, rest sourced from reference TRBV5-1 and TRBJ1-4, is KAGVTQTPRYLIKTRGQQVTLSCSPISGHRSVSWYQQTPGQGLQFLFEYFSETQRNKGNFPGRFSGRQFSNSRSEMNVSTLELGDSALYLCASSLGAREKKLFFGSGTQLSVL.

The chain is built from TRBV25-1 and TRBJ1-3; TRBD1 might be the D (5 bases). Germline V gene sequence: CDR1 MGHDK, CDR2 SYGVNS. CDR3 size: 17 residues. The V gene lost 6 bases and the J gene lost 0 bases, with 18 bases spanning the gap. CDR3 coding DNA: TGTGCCAGCAGATATCCTCCTCAGGGTTACTCTGGAAACACCATATATTTT. This encodes CASRYPPQGYSGNTIYF.

CDR3 residues: CASSLSGGSSYTF. CDR3 DNA: TGTGCCAGCAGCTTGAGCGGAGGAAGTAGCTACACCTTC. This chain joins TRBV5-6 and TRBJ1-2; D gene ambiguous. The V gene lost 1 base and the J gene lost 9 bases, with 13 bases spanning the gap. This CDR3 contains 13 residues. Germline V CDR1 and CDR2: SGHDT, YYEEEE.

V usage is TRBV27 and J usage is TRBJ1-4; possible D gene TRBD1, 5 bases. Trimming stripped 7 bases from V and 6 bases from J, with 12 bases between. CDR1 is MNHEY, CDR2 SMNVEV, per germline (reference sequence). The length of the CDR3 is 13 residues. CDR3 in amino acids: CASKTGLHEKLFF. The CDR3 DNA sequence: TGTGCCAGCAAAACAGGATTACATGAAAAACTGTTTTTT.

V gene TRBV19 combines with J gene TRBJ2-3; TRBD2 agrees at 9 bases. The CDR3 is 16 residues long. In germline, CDR1 is LNHDA, CDR2 SQIVND (reference sequence). The junction had 7 bases not matched to a gene; V was cut back by 6 bases and J by 0 bases. DNA for the CDR3: TGTGCCAGTAGCCCTTTAGCGGGAGTGAGCACAGATACGCAGTATTTT. Protein sequence: CASSPLAGVSTDTQYF.

The chain is built from TRBV11-2 and TRBJ2-7; tentative D call: TRBD2 (5 bases). The V gene lost 1 base and the J gene lost 7 bases, with 11 bases spanning the gap. Germline V CDR1 and CDR2: SGHAT, FQNNGV. The CDR3 covers 13 residues. Here the CDR3 reads CASSLAVPGEQYF. CDR3 sequence (DNA): TGTGCCAGCAGCTTAGCTGTGCCGGGAGAGCAGTACTTC.

The chain is built from TRBV9 and TRBJ1-4, with 7 bases that match TRBD1. Unmatched junction bases numbered 4, after V lost 0 bases and J lost 5 bases. The CDR3 extends over 15 amino acids. From germline, CDR1 is SGDLS and CDR2 YYNGEE. The CDR3 DNA reads as TGTGCCAGCAGCGTAGAGGCAGGGGGGAATGAAAAACTGTTTTTT. Translating gives CASSVEAGGNEKLFF.

The chain employs TRBV15 and TRBJ2-2; 9 bases are a match to TRBD2. V was pared by 3 bases and J by 6 bases, with 5 bases of the junction left unmatched. Germline-derived CDR1 and CDR2 are LNHNV and YYDKDF (reference sequence). The CDR3 loop spans 15 amino acids. The CDR3 here is CATSRGVAGAGELFF. The CDR3 DNA reads TGTGCCACCAGCAGGGGGGTAGCGGGAGCCGGGGAGCTGTTTTTT.

J is TRBJ2-3 and V is TRBV11-2, with D possibly being TRBD2 (6 bases). Germline-derived CDR1 and CDR2 are SGHAT and FQNNGV. V was cut by 4 bases and J by 2 bases, with 22 bases left in between. The CDR3 runs to 18 residues. The CDR3 region is CASSYRGYWQKHTDTQYF. The CDR3 nucleotides are TGTGCCAGCAGCTACCGGGGGTATTGGCAGAAACACACAGATACGCAGTATTTT. Variable domain in full (rest from reference TRBV11-2 and TRBJ2-3): EAGVAQSPRYKIIEKRQSVAFWCNPISGHATLYWYQQILGQGPKLLIQFQNNGVVDDSQLPKDRFSAERLKGVDSTLKIQPAKLEDSAVYLCASSYRGYWQKHTDTQYFGPGTRLTVL.

CDR3 sequence: CASSAPRTDDYGYTF. DNA for the CDR3: TGTGCCAGCAGCGCCCCGCGGACAGATGACTATGGCTACACCTTC. J is TRBJ1-2 and V is TRBV5-6, with a weak D call TRBD1 (6 bases). CDR3 length: 15 amino acids. Trimming stripped 4 bases from V and 3 bases from J, with 16 bases between. CDR1 and CDR2 (germline): SGHDT, YYEEEE.

The chain is built from TRBV27 and TRBJ2-7; tentative D call: TRBD1 (5 bases). V lost 3 bases and J 3 bases, leaving 12 bases between the germline ends. CDR3 length: 14 amino acids. The V gene's germline CDR1 is MNHEY and CDR2 SMNVEV (reference sequence). CDR3 sequence reads: CASSFRANNYEQYF. CDR3 coding DNA: TGTGCCAGCAGTTTCAGGGCCAACAACTACGAGCAGTACTTC.

J is TRBJ1-3 and V is TRBV7-2, with TRBD1 as a possible D gene (5 bases). The germline V gene has CDR1 SGHTA and CDR2 FQGNSA. The ends were cut back, 3 bases at V and 3 bases at J, with 9 bases in the middle. The CDR3 is 14 amino acids. CDR3 DNA sequence: TGTGCCAGCAGCTTGGGGGGGAATGGAAACACCATATATTTT. Amino acids: CASSLGGNGNTIYF.

The chain has TRBV7-3 and TRBJ2-2, with 7 bases lining up with TRBD1. CDR1 and CDR2 (germline): SGHTA, FQGTGA. The CDR3 is 15 residues long. Losses at the gene ends were 5 bases for V and 6 bases for J; bases not matched to a gene: 9. The CDR3 loop is CASSLSGTVAGELFF. CDR3 DNA: TGTGCCAGCAGCCTTTCCGGGACAGTGGCCGGGGAGCTGTTTTTT.

Concerning this clone itself: Other DNA sequences of this sample code for an identical CDR3. The genes are TRBV9 and TRBJ1-1; D uncertain. V shed 0 bases and J shed 2 bases, with 11 bases lying between them. The CDR3 has 15 residues. Germline values: CDR1 SGDLS, CDR2 YYNGEE. The CDR3 nucleotides read TGTGCCAGCAGCGTAGGAAATTGGGCCAACACTGAAGCTTTCTTT. Protein sequence: CASSVGNWANTEAFF.

This clone was recorded only once. V gene TRBV9 combines with J gene TRBJ2-4; possibly TRBD2 for D (5 bases). The ends were cut back, 0 bases at V and 8 bases at J, with 9 bases in the middle. The CDR3 is 13 amino acids. From germline, CDR1 is SGDLS and CDR2 YYNGEE. CDR3 nucleotide sequence: TGTGCCAGCAGCGTAGGGACGGAGGACATTCAGTACTTC. Its protein is CASSVGTEDIQYF.

This clone was recorded once. V gene TRBV4-1 combines with J gene TRBJ2-1; D may be TRBD2 (6 bases). The CDR3 length is 16 residues. Germline values: CDR1 MGHRA, CDR2 YSYEKL. Trimming cost V 0 bases and J 4 bases, with 13 bases left between them. CDR3 loop: CASSQDPGVTYNEQFF. The CDR3 region has the DNA TGCGCCAGCAGCCAAGACCCGGGAGTCACATACAATGAGCAGTTCTTC.

This clone came up a few times. V is TRBV27 and J is TRBJ1-5, with 8 positions matching TRBD1. The germline V gene encodes CDR1 MNHEY and CDR2 SMNVEV (reference sequence). The V and J ends lost 5 bases and 7 bases, in that order; junction bases with no gene match: 19. The CDR3 contains 18 residues. This CDR3 is CASSHRGQGANSDQPQHF. Written as DNA, the CDR3 is TGTGCCAGCAGTCATAGGGGGCAGGGGGCGAATTCAGACCAGCCCCAGCATTTT.

The chain combines TRBV7-2 with TRBJ1-2; D is unclear. The CDR3 totals 14 residues. In germline, CDR1 is SGHTA, CDR2 FQGNSA. The germline V and J ends were trimmed by 6 bases and 3 bases, with 14 bases remaining between them. CDR3 sequence: CASRETLGHYGYTF. The DNA of the CDR3 is TGTGCCAGCAGAGAGACTTTAGGCCACTATGGCTACACCTTC.

This CDR3 reads CASSVEGTPGQSIYF. In DNA form, the CDR3 reads TGTGCCAGCAGCGTAGAAGGTACCCCGGGACAGTCCATATATTTT. The chain has TRBV9 and TRBJ1-3; 7 nucleotides match TRBD1. Germline loops: CDR1 SGDLS, CDR2 YYNGEE. Trimming cost V 0 bases and J 11 bases; bases outside gene matches: 11. CDR3 length equals 15 residues.

V usage is TRBV14 and J usage is TRBJ2-5, with D unresolved. The CDR3 loop spans 13 amino acids. The V end was cut by 3 bases, the J end by 5 bases, with 10 bases between. CDR1 and CDR2 from the germline V gene are SGHDN and FVKESK. The CDR3 here is CASSQNPEETQYF. The CDR3 DNA is TGTGCCAGCAGCCAGAACCCCGAGGAGACCCAGTACTTC.

The rearrangement joins TRBV4-1 to TRBJ2-7; D not resolved. CDR1 and CDR2 (germline): MGHRA, YSYEKL. This CDR3 spans 14 amino acids. Trimming removed 4 bases from V and 2 bases from J, with 12 bases in between. CDR3 bases: TGCGCCAGCAGCCGCACAGACACCACCTACGAGCAGTACTTC. Protein sequence: CASSRTDTTYEQYF.

The chain couples TRBV5-1 to TRBJ2-3; D may be TRBD2 (7 bases). The ends were cut back, 1 base at V and 6 bases at J, with 12 bases in the middle. This CDR3 comprises 14 residues. Germline CDR1 reads SGHRS; CDR2 reads YFSETQ. CDR3 amino acids: CASSLYGGLDTQYF. DNA for the CDR3: TGCGCCAGCAGCTTGTACGGGGGGCTGGATACGCAGTATTTT.